This passage covers 8 T cell receptor beta chains from one sample sequenced in a study of CD8 T cells in Susac syndrome. RNA totalling about 0.45 to 1 ug underwent reverse transcription with random hexamers. TCRdb ran MiXCR on the immunoSEQ multiplex PCR reads and lists one entry per CDR3 protein. The data show 160,000 or so distinct CDR3 sequences, under 95% seen once. Sequences were obtained from CD4+ T cells from PBMCs. The receptors derive from a human donor with Susac syndrome.

The V and J genes are TRBV4-2 and TRBJ2-2, with 12 bases identical to TRBD1. The germline V gene encodes CDR1 LGHNA and CDR2 YNFKEQ. The CDR3 is 18 residues long. V lost 0 bases and J lost 7; bases outside the gene matches: 9. Here the CDR3 DNA reads TGTGCCAGCAGCCAAGAGACCGGGACAGGGGGCGAGGACGGGGAGCTGTTTTTT. Translated: CASSQETGTGGEDGELFF.

The chain carries TRBV11-2 and TRBJ2-2, with D unresolved. V was pared by 1 base and J by 5 bases, with 5 bases between. Germline CDR1 reads SGHAT; CDR2 reads FQNNGV. The CDR3 loop spans 13 amino acids. CDR3 in DNA: TGTGCCAGCAGCTTAGGGTCGACCGGGGAGCTGTTTTTT. Translation: CASSLGSTGELFF.

The chain employs TRBV20-1 and TRBJ1-1, with 7 bases lining up with TRBD1. With V trimmed by 6 bases and J by 7 bases, 8 bases remained unmatched. This CDR3 comprises 12 residues. The germline V gene encodes CDR1 DFQATT and CDR2 SNEGSKA (reference sequence). The CDR3 sequence is CSARDSGREAFF. The CDR3 DNA reads TGCAGTGCCCGGGACAGTGGGCGTGAAGCTTTCTTT.

The chain recombines TRBV7-8 with TRBJ2-7; 11 nucleotides line up with TRBD2. The CDR3 sequence is 17 residues long. Looked up from germline, CDR1 is SGHVS and CDR2 is FQNEAQ. With 5 bases clipped from V and 2 bases from J, the junction kept 11 bases outside the gene matches. CDR3 sequence: CASSPKRLAGYPYEQYF. The CDR3 nucleotides are TGTGCCAGCAGCCCTAAAAGACTAGCGGGGTACCCCTACGAGCAGTACTTC.

The J gene is TRBJ2-7, the V gene TRBV2, with a tentative D call TRBD2 (6 bases). The CDR3 is 14 amino acids. Germline loops: CDR1 SNHLY, CDR2 FYNNEI. Trimming took 5 bases from V and 3 from J, leaving 14 bases between them. The CDR3 sequence is CASSLGTGNYEQYF. The CDR3 region has the DNA TGTGCCAGCAGTCTTGGGACTGGGAACTACGAGCAGTACTTC.

Only a few counts were recorded for this clonotype. The gene calls are TRBV4-1 and TRBJ1-2, with D maybe TRBD1 (6 bases). This CDR3 region has 15 residues. The ends were cut back, 2 bases at V and 7 bases at J, with 17 bases in the middle. Germline V gene lookup returns CDR1 MGHRA and CDR2 YSYEKL. This chain's CDR3 is CASSQRGTHSSGYTF. The CDR3 DNA is TGCGCCAGCAGCCAAAGGGGGACACACAGTTCTGGCTACACCTTC.

The chain carries TRBV6-1 and TRBJ2-3; D might be TRBD2 (6 bases). CDR3 size: 16 residues. Trimming cost V 6 bases and J 2 bases, with 18 bases left between them. Germline assignment: CDR1 MNHNS and CDR2 SASEGT. The DNA for the CDR3 is TGTGCCAGCAGCCGGGGGAGGACCCTACCCACAGATACGCAGTATTTT. It yields the protein CASSRGRTLPTDTQYF.

This clonotype turned up a few times. The chain links TRBV7-2 to TRBJ2-1; D gene uncertain. V was shortened by 0 bases and J by 3 bases, with 3 bases between the two germline ends. Germline values: CDR1 SGHTA, CDR2 FQGNSA. CDR3 size: 13 residues. CDR3 protein: CASSLALYNEQFF. Here the CDR3 DNA reads TGTGCCAGCAGCTTAGCCCTCTACAATGAGCAGTTCTTC.